A selection of T cell receptor beta chains follows, all from one sample in a study of T cells in Graves' hyperthyroidism and ophthalmopathy. TCRdb re-analysed the multiplex PCR reads in MiXCR, keeping a single row per CDR3 protein. The sample includes 550,000 to 650,000 distinct CDR3 sequences, approximately 15% of them seen just once. Sequenced: blood. The receptor source for this set is a woman under 40 with Graves' hyperthyroidism that later progressed to Graves' ophthalmopathy. Both conserved end residues are part of each CDR3. Fields, in order: D gene, V gene, J gene, clone size, CDR3 protein, CDR3 DNA. The D gene is left open where the match is weak. The listing skips clone size in some rows; elsewhere it reads once, few, many or a size class.

D: TRBD1
V: TRBV20-1
J: TRBJ2-7
size: NA
CDR3: CSADYWTGRSYEQYF
DNA: TGCAGTGCTGATTATTGGACAGGGAGGAGTTACGAGCAGTACTTC

D: TRBD2
V: TRBV6-1
J: TRBJ2-6
size: many
CDR3: CATGGSSGANVLTF
DNA: TGTGCCACGGGCGGGAGCTCTGGGGCCAACGTCCTGACTTTC

D: NA
V: TRBV4-1
J: TRBJ2-7
size: NA
CDR3: CASSQDQYEQYF
DNA: TGCGCCAGCAGCCAAGATCAATACGAGCAGTACTTC

D: NA
V: TRBV14
J: TRBJ2-7
size: NA
CDR3: CASSQAPPDEQYF
DNA: TGTGCCAGCAGCCAAGCTCCCCCAGACGAGCAGTACTTC

D: TRBD1
V: TRBV12-3/TRBV12-4
J: TRBJ1-1
size: NA
CDR3: CASRLEGAVTEAFF
DNA: TGTGCCAGCAGACTGGAGGGGGCGGTCACTGAAGCTTTCTTT

D: NA
V: TRBV10-3
J: TRBJ2-1
size: many
CDR3: CAISGGGSNKRSGYNEQFF
DNA: TGTGCCATCAGTGGAGGGGGGAGTAACAAACGTTCGGGATACAATGAGCAGTTCTTC

D: TRBD1
V: TRBV7-8
J: TRBJ2-7
size: NA
CDR3: CASSILSGTPGQGVFYEQYF
DNA: TGTGCCAGCAGCATACTTAGCGGGACTCCGGGACAGGGGGTTTTCTACGAGCAGTACTTC

D: NA
V: TRBV20-1
J: TRBJ2-1
size: few
CDR3: CSARAGSNNEQFF
DNA: TGCAGTGCTAGAGCCGGGAGCAACAATGAGCAGTTCTTC

D: TRBD2
V: TRBV29-1
J: TRBJ2-7
size: NA
CDR3: CSVEDRKVAGNSYEQYF
DNA: TGCAGCGTTGAAGATCGTAAGGTAGCGGGTAACTCCTACGAGCAGTACTTC

D: NA
V: TRBV19
J: TRBJ1-1
size: many
CDR3: CASSRRGDTEAFF
DNA: TGTGCCAGTAGTAGACGCGGGGACACTGAAGCTTTCTTT

D: NA
V: TRBV28
J: TRBJ2-4
size: many
CDR3: CASSFGAERPSDKNIQYF
DNA: TGTGCCAGCAGTTTTGGGGCGGAGAGACCTAGCGACAAAAACATTCAGTACTTC

D: TRBD2
V: TRBV24-1
J: TRBJ2-1
size: NA
CDR3: CATSDWGLAGGNEQFF
DNA: TGTGCCACCAGTGATTGGGGACTAGCGGGAGGAAATGAGCAGTTCTTC

D: TRBD1
V: TRBV7-8
J: TRBJ1-1
size: many
CDR3: CASSRSSTGDTEAFF
DNA: TGTGCCAGCAGTCGATCCTCGACAGGGGACACTGAAGCTTTCTTT

D: NA
V: TRBV20-1
J: TRBJ2-5
size: many
CDR3: CSAYAGETQYF
DNA: TGCAGTGCTTACGCCGGGGAGACCCAGTACTTC

D: TRBD2
V: TRBV20-1
J: TRBJ2-5
size: many
CDR3: CSASGLAGIQETQYF
DNA: TGCAGTGCTAGTGGACTAGCGGGGATTCAAGAGACCCAGTACTTC

D: TRBD1
V: TRBV20-1
J: TRBJ1-1
size: many
CDR3: CSAIQGYTEAFF
DNA: TGCAGTGCTATACAGGGGTACACTGAAGCTTTCTTT

D: NA
V: TRBV7-4
J: TRBJ2-6
size: NA
CDR3: CASRPQRGANVLTF
DNA: TGTGCCAGCAGGCCCCAGAGGGGGGCCAACGTCCTGACTTTC

D: NA
V: TRBV2
J: TRBJ2-2
size: many
CDR3: CASSGEFWGSHPGELFF
DNA: TGTGCCAGCAGTGGGGAATTTTGGGGTAGCCACCCCGGGGAGCTGTTTTTT

D: NA
V: TRBV11-3
J: TRBJ2-5
size: many
CDR3: CASSFPQGGLSAETQYF
DNA: TGTGCCAGCAGCTTTCCCCAGGGAGGTTTATCCGCGGAGACCCAGTACTTC